This entry lists 7 T cell receptor beta chains sequenced from one sample in a study of T cell responses to AZD1222 COVID-19 vaccine. The data were produced by immunoSEQ multiplex PCR, yet TCRdb's version contains in-frame clones alone and is incomplete. The data show 140,000 to 150,000 clones, more than 70% seen once. The material was peripheral blood, obtained on day 0 of AZD1222 vaccination. These receptors all come from an adult in good health.

This chain joins TRBV3-1 (or the pseudogene TRBV3-2) and TRBJ1-6; no definite D call. The CDR3 contains 13 residues. Germline assignment: CDR1 LGHDT and CDR2 YNNKEL (reference sequence). V lost 4 bases to trimming and J lost 14 bases, with 15 bases between them. CDR3 bases: TGTGCCAGCAGCCGAGAACGCCTTTTGGCCCTCCACTTT. Its translation: CASSRERLLALHF.

DNA for the CDR3: TGTGCCAGCAGTGAGGCTCTGACAGATACGCAGTATTTT. It specifies CASSEALTDTQYF. The chain uses TRBV2 and TRBJ2-3; D is undetermined. V gave up 3 bases and J gave up 3 bases, with 7 bases separating them. The germline CDR1 and CDR2 sequences are SNHLY and FYNNEI. This CDR3 region has 13 residues.

This clone turned up a few times. The gene calls are TRBV27 and TRBJ1-5, with unresolved D. CDR1 MNHEY and CDR2 SMNVEV come from the germline V gene (reference sequence). The length of the CDR3 is 14 residues. V was pared by 5 bases and J by 7 bases, with 15 bases between. The CDR3 coding sequence is TGTGCCAGCAGTACCCTGGCGGGAAGCCAGCCCCAGCATTTT. This sequence encodes CASSTLAGSQPQHF.

This clone was detected once. The chain uses TRBV5-1 and TRBJ2-2; possible D gene TRBD1, 6 bases. CDR1 is SGHRS, CDR2 YFSETQ, per germline. V was cut by 2 bases and J by 1 base, with 12 bases left in between. This CDR3 contains 16 residues. CDR3 DNA sequence: TGCGCCAGCAGCTTCGGGGACAACGGGAACACCGGGGAGCTGTTTTTT. Protein: CASSFGDNGNTGELFF.

The CDR3 DNA reads TGTGCCAGTAGACAGGGGATTGGACAGGGTGGGCAGCCCCAGCATTTT. Its protein is CASRQGIGQGGQPQHF. V gene TRBV19 combines with J gene TRBJ1-5; 8 positions match TRBD1. Trimming at V came to 6 bases and at J to 7 bases, leaving 14 bases not matched to a gene. This CDR3 is 16 amino acids long. In germline, CDR1 is LNHDA, CDR2 SQIVND (reference sequence).

This sequence joins TRBV5-1 and TRBJ2-1; 12 bases are a match to TRBD2. With V trimmed by 1 base and J by 7 bases, 3 bases remained unmatched. Germline CDR1 reads SGHRS; CDR2 reads YFSETQ. This CDR3 spans 15 amino acids. CDR3 coding DNA: TGCGCCAGCAGCTTGCTAGCGGGGGGGCAGAATGAGCAGTTCTTC. Translating it yields CASSLLAGGQNEQFF.

For this clone: This CDR3 is also generated by other DNA sequences in the sample. The rearrangement links TRBV5-1 to TRBJ2-1, with TRBD2 matching over 7 bases. V trimming: 0 bases; J trimming: 5 bases; junction bases outside the gene matches: 2. The CDR3 contains 14 residues. Germline V gives CDR1 SGHRS, CDR2 YFSETQ. Written as DNA, the CDR3 is TGCGCCAGCAGCTTGGGACTAGCCGACAATGAGCAGTTCTTC. It encodes CASSLGLADNEQFF.